Listed below are T cell receptor beta chains from one sample, sequenced in a study of a mutant IDH1 vaccine in newly diagnosed glioma. For these receptors, no antigen is known. TCRdb keeps only in-frame clones here, not all; method: immunoSEQ multiplex PCR. The sample holds roughly 42,000 clones, 80% to 90% seen once. This material consisted of PBMCs, taken from a glioma patient whose treatment included an IDH1 peptide vaccine. These receptors originate from a middle-aged man with glioma. CDR3s include the opening cysteine and the closing phenylalanine or tryptophan. Each record gives: D gene, J gene, clone size, V gene, CDR3 protein, CDR3 DNA. The D gene is left open where the match is weak. Not every row has a clone size; where given, it reads once, few, many or a size class.

- TRBJ1-2 - TRBV5-1 CASSLKVSSSYGYTF TGCGCCAGCAGCTTGAAAGTCTCTTCTTCCTATGGCTACACCTTC
TRBD1 TRBJ1-3 once TRBV6-4 CASFEGGQGPPGNTIYF TGTGCCAGCTTCGAGGGGGGACAGGGACCTCCTGGAAACACCATATATTTT
TRBD1 TRBJ2-1 - TRBV10-3 CAIRPGQVRVNEQFF TGTGCCATCAGACCGGGACAGGTCCGAGTGAATGAGCAGTTCTTC
TRBD2 TRBJ2-2 - TRBV4-3 CASSRHSGKYDGELFF TGCGCCAGCAGCCGACATAGCGGGAAGTACGACGGGGAGCTGTTTTTT
TRBD2 TRBJ2-3 - TRBV27 CASSLIAGGPGTDTQYF TGTGCCAGCAGTTTAATAGCGGGAGGGCCGGGCACAGATACGCAGTATTTT
- TRBJ2-7 - TRBV4-2 CASSPLGQAYEQYF TGTGCCAGCAGCCCCTTGGGGCAGGCCTACGAGCAGTACTTC
- TRBJ1-5 - TRBV18 CASSPQRGSNQPQHF TGTGCCAGCTCACCCCAGCGGGGTAGCAATCAGCCCCAGCATTTT
TRBD2 TRBJ2-1 - TRBV5-1 CASSFPSGINEQFF TGCGCCAGCAGCTTCCCTAGCGGCATCAATGAGCAGTTCTTC
- TRBJ1-4 - TRBV19 CAAQSASATNEKLFF TGTGCCGCACAATCGGCGAGTGCAACTAATGAAAAACTGTTTTTT
- TRBJ1-1 - TRBV11-2 CASSFFGQMNTEAFF TGTGCCAGCAGCTTCTTCGGACAGATGAACACTGAAGCTTTCTTT
TRBD1 TRBJ1-1 - TRBV28 CASSLRGPGQGVTEAFF TGTGCCAGCAGTTTACGAGGTCCGGGACAGGGAGTCACTGAAGCTTTCTTT
- TRBJ2-3 - TRBV7-3 CASSLTPGRDTQYF TGTGCCAGCAGCTTAACTCCAGGGAGGGATACGCAGTATTTT
- TRBJ2-3 - TRBV5-6 CASSLAQTGLSTDTQYF TGTGCCAGCAGCTTGGCCCAGACAGGTCTTAGCACAGATACGCAGTATTTT
- TRBJ2-3 - TRBV2 CASKRDSNTDTQYF TGTGCCAGCAAACGGGACTCAAACACAGATACGCAGTATTTT
- TRBJ2-5 - TRBV11-2 CASSLDPGWETQYF TGTGCCAGCAGCTTAGACCCAGGGTGGGAGACCCAGTACTTC
- TRBJ2-5 - TRBV27 CASSSIGAGETQYF TGTGCCAGCAGTTCGATCGGGGCGGGAGAGACCCAGTACTTC
- TRBJ1-2 - TRBV2 CASSEGWNYGYTF TGTGCCAGCAGTGAAGGGTGGAACTATGGCTACACCTTC
- TRBJ1-6 - TRBV5-1 CASSFGSVKSSYNSPLHF TGCGCCAGCAGCTTCGGCAGCGTAAAAAGCTCCTATAATTCACCCCTCCACTTT
TRBD2 TRBJ2-7 - TRBV9 CASSLAAGGVEYF TGTGCCAGCAGCCTCGCCGCCGGGGGGGTGGAGTACTTC
TRBD2 TRBJ2-5 once TRBV14 CASSQGTSGSAETQYF TGTGCCAGCAGCCAGGGGACTAGCGGGTCGGCAGAGACCCAGTACTTC
TRBD2 TRBJ2-3 once TRBV11-2 CASSFSGLAGEKYF TGTGCCAGCAGCTTTTCTGGACTAGCGGGAGAAAAGTATTTT
- TRBJ2-2 - TRBV4-3 CASSPEGGHTGELFF TGCGCCAGCAGCCCAGAAGGGGGGCACACCGGGGAGCTGTTTTTT
- TRBJ2-1 - TRBV7-2 CASSSHNEQFF TGTGCCAGCAGCTCCCACAATGAGCAGTTCTTC
- TRBJ2-1 - TRBV10-3 CAIKGGGPNEQFF TGTGCCATCAAGGGAGGGGGTCCCAATGAGCAGTTCTTC
- TRBJ2-3 - TRBV29-1 CSVDRGGADTQYF TGCAGCGTTGACAGGGGTGGGGCAGATACGCAGTATTTT
- TRBJ2-2 once TRBV18 CASSPRQATGELFF TGTGCCAGCTCACCACGTCAGGCTACCGGGGAGCTGTTTTTT
- TRBJ2-1 - TRBV7-3 CASSLYITSEQFF TGTGCCAGCAGCTTATATATCACCAGCGAGCAGTTCTTC
TRBD2 TRBJ2-1 - TRBV4-2 CASSTPAGTSGDYNEQFF TGTGCCAGCAGCACCCCCGCCGGGACTAGCGGGGACTACAATGAGCAGTTCTTC
- TRBJ1-1 few TRBV28 CATAVMNTEAFF TGTGCGACGGCGGTCATGAACACTGAAGCTTTCTTT
TRBD2 TRBJ2-5 - TRBV5-1 CASSLTPSGPNGETQYF TGCGCCAGCAGCTTGACCCCTAGCGGGCCAAATGGGGAGACCCAGTACTTC
TRBD1 TRBJ1-1 - TRBV27 CASSPGTGAIEAFF TGTGCCAGCAGTCCGGGGACAGGGGCGATTGAAGCTTTCTTT
- TRBJ2-3 - TRBV5-1 CASALDKDTQYF TGCGCCAGCGCACTGGATAAAGATACGCAGTATTTT
- TRBJ2-5 once TRBV5-6 CASSLLRAGETQYF TGTGCCAGCAGCCTTCTCCGGGCCGGGGAGACCCAGTACTTC
TRBD2 TRBJ2-3 - TRBV15 CATSRERLAGGPTDTQYF TGTGCCACCAGCAGAGAGCGTCTAGCGGGAGGGCCGACAGATACGCAGTATTTT
TRBD2 TRBJ2-3 once TRBV7-2 CASSRKPSGPGTDTQYF TGTGCCAGCAGCCGGAAACCTAGCGGGCCAGGCACAGATACGCAGTATTTT
- TRBJ2-7 - TRBV7-2 CASSGRTAAYEQYF TGTGCCAGCAGCGGCCGGACAGCGGCCTACGAGCAGTACTTC
- TRBJ1-5 - TRBV18 CASSPRSSNQPQHF TGTGCCAGCTCACCAAGGTCTAGCAATCAGCCCCAGCATTTT
TRBD1 TRBJ1-1 - TRBV9 CASSVGGGTGRATEAFF TGTGCCAGCAGCGTAGGGGGCGGGACAGGTCGGGCCACTGAAGCTTTCTTT
- TRBJ2-4 - TRBV5-4 CASRPDYRGNIQYF TGTGCCAGCAGGCCGGACTATCGGGGAAACATTCAGTACTTC
- TRBJ2-1 few TRBV5-8 CASSGGRGSSYNEQFF TGTGCCAGCAGCGGAGGGCGGGGTAGCTCCTACAATGAGCAGTTCTTC
TRBD2 TRBJ2-3 - TRBV27 CASRPRASGDTDTQYF TGTGCCAGCAGGCCCCGGGCCAGCGGGGACACAGATACGCAGTATTTT
- TRBJ2-7 - TRBV28 CASSYDPGAYEQYF TGTGCCAGTTCGTACGACCCGGGAGCGTACGAGCAGTACTTC
TRBD2 TRBJ2-1 - TRBV2 CASRTSPYNEQFF TGTGCCAGCAGGACTAGCCCCTACAATGAGCAGTTCTTC